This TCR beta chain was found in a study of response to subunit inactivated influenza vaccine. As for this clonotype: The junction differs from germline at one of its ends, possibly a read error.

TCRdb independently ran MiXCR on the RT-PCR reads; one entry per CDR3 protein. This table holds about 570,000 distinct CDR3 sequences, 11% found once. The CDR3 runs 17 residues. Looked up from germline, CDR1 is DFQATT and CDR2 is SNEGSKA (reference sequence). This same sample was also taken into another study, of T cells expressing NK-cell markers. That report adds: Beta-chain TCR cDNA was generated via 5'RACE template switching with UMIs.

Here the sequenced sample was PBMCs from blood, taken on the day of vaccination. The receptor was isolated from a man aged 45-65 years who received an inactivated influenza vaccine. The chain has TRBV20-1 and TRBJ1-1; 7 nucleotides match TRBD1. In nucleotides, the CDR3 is TGCTGTGCTAGAGATCCGGGAAGGGGGCTTTTCAACACTGAAGCTTTCTTT. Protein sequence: CCARDPGRGLFNTEAFF.